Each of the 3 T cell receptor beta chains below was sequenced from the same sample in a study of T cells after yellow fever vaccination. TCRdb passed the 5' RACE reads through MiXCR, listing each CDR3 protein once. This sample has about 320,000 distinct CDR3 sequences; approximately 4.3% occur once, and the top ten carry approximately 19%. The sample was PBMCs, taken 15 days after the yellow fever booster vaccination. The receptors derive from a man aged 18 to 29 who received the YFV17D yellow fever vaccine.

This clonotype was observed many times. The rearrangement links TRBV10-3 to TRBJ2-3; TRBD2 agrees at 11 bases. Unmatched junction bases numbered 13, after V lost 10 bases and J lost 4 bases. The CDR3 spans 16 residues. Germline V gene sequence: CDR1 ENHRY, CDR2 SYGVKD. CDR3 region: CATHSSIAGGADTQYF. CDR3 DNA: TGTGCCACCCACAGCTCCATAGCGGGGGGGGCAGATACGCAGTATTTT.

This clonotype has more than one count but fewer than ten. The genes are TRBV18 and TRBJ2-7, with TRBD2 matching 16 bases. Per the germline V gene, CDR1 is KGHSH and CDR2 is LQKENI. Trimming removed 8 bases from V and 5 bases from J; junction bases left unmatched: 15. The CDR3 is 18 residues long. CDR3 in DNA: TGTGCCAGCCGCGGGACGGGGACTAGCGGGGGGGCCATCCACGAGCAGTACTTC. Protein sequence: CASRGTGTSGGAIHEQYF.

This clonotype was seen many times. The CDR3 DNA reads as TGCGCCAGCGGGGCCTCAAGTGAGCAGTTCTTC. Its translation is CASGASSEQFF. The chain couples TRBV4-1 to TRBJ2-1; D may be TRBD1 (5 bases). The CDR3 loop spans 11 amino acids. Germline V gene lookup returns CDR1 MGHRA and CDR2 YSYEKL. V was cut by 8 bases and J by 9 bases, with 11 bases left in between.